The clone carrying this T cell receptor beta chain was detected only once. The CDR3 is 13 amino acids. Trimming removed 3 bases from V and 7 bases from J; junction bases left unmatched: 6. CDR1 is GTSNPN, CDR2 SVGIG, per germline (reference sequence). This entry comes from a study of CD4+ T cells in melanoma. Sequencing was performed with immunoSEQ multiplex PCR; in TCRdb, only in-frame clones are kept and a portion is missing. The table includes tens of thousands of clones, nearly 70% detected once. The gene calls are TRBV30 and TRBJ1-1; TRBD1 matches at 9 bases. The origin of this receptor is a human donor with melanoma. The material sequenced was tumor tissue. CDR3 in amino acids: CAWSKGQGFEAFF. The CDR3, as DNA: TGTGCCTGGAGCAAGGGACAGGGTTTTGAAGCTTTCTTT.